This T cell receptor (beta chain) is from a study of human T cells and chemical hapten exposure. Time point noted: healthy volunteer bleed at 2 weeks. The authors' total RNA extraction used unfractionated whole blood. Concerning this clonotype itself: Its specificity is not known.

Overall study findings and caveats: Sensitizing with DPC caused no change in TCRs above 1 in 1000 frequency.

TCRdb analysed the RACE reads with MiXCR anew, one entry per CDR3 protein. The sample holds 130,000 or so distinct CDR3 sequences, 8.5% to 9.5% seen once. The origin of this receptor is a male donor in good health. Some clones in this sample may be carry-over from other donors' samples. The sequencing sample was made of whole blood.

As DNA, the CDR3 is TGTGCCATCAACGGACTAGCGGGAGATACGCAGTATTTT. Residues: CAINGLAGDTQYF. The V gene is TRBV10-3, the J gene TRBJ2-3, with 11 bases lining up with TRBD2. The CDR3 has 13 residues. Germline V gene data show CDR1 as ENHRY and CDR2 as SYGVKD. Trimming took 7 bases from V and 5 from J; bases not matched to a gene: 2.